This T cell receptor (beta chain) was identified during a study of blood T cell repertoires in COVID-19. The count of this clone is one. The CDR3 consists of 16 residues. V was cut by 1 base and J by 0 bases, with 13 bases left in between. Germline V lookup: CDR1 SGHRS, CDR2 YFSETQ. Repertoires were generated with immunoSEQ multiplex PCR, while TCRdb's copy carries only in-frame clones and drops some. The table shows roughly 71,000 clones, with approximately 85% occurring only once. The receptor was isolated from a man aged 50-59 years with acute or convalescent COVID-19. Sequenced: peripheral blood. J is TRBJ1-1 and V is TRBV5-1; perhaps TRBD1 as D (5 bases). CDR3 DNA sequence: TGCGCCAGCAGCTTGTCCACCTTGGGGCTGAACACTGAAGCTTTCTTT. Protein sequence: CASSLSTLGLNTEAFF.